Following are 25 T cell receptor beta chains from one sample sequenced in a study of control samples from healthy donors and cancer patients. The repertoire was sequenced with immunoSEQ multiplex PCR; TCRdb's copy has only in-frame clones and lacks some. Among roughly 170,000 clones listed, approximately 92% were seen once. Sequencing was performed on blood. The receptors here all came from a man aged 18 to 30 in good health.

The J gene is TRBJ2-7, the V gene TRBV2; D gene uncertain. Trimming shortened V by 4 bases and J by 6 bases, and 7 bases separated the two germline ends. The CDR3 runs to 11 residues. The germline CDR1 and CDR2 sequences are SNHLY and FYNNEI. CDR3 in amino acids: CASSVGSEQYF. In DNA, the CDR3 is TGTGCCAGCAGTGTGGGAAGCGAGCAGTACTTC.

This rearrangement joins TRBV3-1 (or the pseudogene TRBV3-2) to TRBJ1-2, with TRBD1 matching 10 bases. Trimming cost V 3 bases and J 5 bases; bases outside gene matches: 0. The germline gives CDR1 LGHDT, CDR2 YNNKEL (reference sequence). The CDR3 spans 13 residues. The CDR3 sequence is CASSQGQGYGYTF. In DNA, the CDR3 is TGTGCCAGCAGCCAGGGACAGGGGTATGGCTACACCTTC.

The chain combines TRBV18 with TRBJ1-3, with 8 bases lining up with TRBD1. This CDR3 has 17 amino acids. V trimming: 1 base; J trimming: 1 base; junction bases outside the gene matches: 6. Germline V gives CDR1 KGHSH, CDR2 LQKENI. CDR3 in amino acids: CASSPLLQGESGNTIYF. The DNA of the CDR3 is TGTGCCAGCTCACCACTACTACAGGGGGAATCTGGAAACACCATATATTTT.

The V call is TRBV18, the J call TRBJ1-2, with D possibly TRBD1 on 6 matching bases. The V gene's germline CDR1 is KGHSH and CDR2 LQKENI. The CDR3 totals 15 residues. Trimming shortened V by 0 bases and J by 5 bases, and 13 bases separated the two germline ends. This CDR3 reads CASSPPKPGTYGYTF. The CDR3 DNA is TGTGCCAGCTCACCACCGAAACCGGGGACATATGGCTACACCTTC.

The sample holds one count of this clone. J is TRBJ1-3 and V is TRBV14; no definite D call. Trimming pared 4 bases from V and 4 bases from J, leaving 5 bases between. CDR1 SGHDN and CDR2 FVKESK come from the germline V gene. The CDR3 length is 12 residues. The CDR3 DNA follows: TGTGCCAGCAGCCCGGGGGGAAACACCATATATTTT. This sequence encodes CASSPGGNTIYF.

The genes are TRBV6-5 and TRBJ2-5, with D possibly TRBD1 on 6 matching bases. CDR3 length equals 13 residues. Germline V gene sequence: CDR1 MNHEY, CDR2 SVGAGI. The V and J ends lost 6 bases and 7 bases respectively, with 15 bases between them. CDR3 loop: CASRIQGARTQYF. For the CDR3, the DNA is TGTGCCAGCAGAATACAGGGTGCGAGGACCCAGTACTTC.

The CDR3 DNA reads as TGTGCCAGCAAGCGGCTATCTGGCACAGATACGCAGTATTTT. Its translation is CASKRLSGTDTQYF. This chain joins TRBV27 and TRBJ2-3; perhaps TRBD2 as D (5 bases). The CDR3 length is 14 residues. V dropped 7 bases and J dropped 1 base, with 12 bases sitting between them. CDR1 and CDR2 from the germline V gene are MNHEY and SMNVEV (reference sequence).

The chain couples TRBV2 to TRBJ2-1; TRBD2 matches 15 bases. The CDR3 consists of 16 residues. V lost 9 bases to trimming and J lost 4 bases; unmatched junction nucleotides: 7. Germline V lookup: CDR1 SNHLY, CDR2 FYNNEI. DNA for the CDR3: TGTGCCAGGACCTCGGGACTAGCGGGGGGATACAATGAGCAGTTCTTC. Translation gives CARTSGLAGGYNEQFF.

This chain connects TRBV19 to TRBJ2-7; 7 nucleotides align to TRBD2. Germline CDR1 reads LNHDA; CDR2 reads SQIVND (reference sequence). The trim removed 3 bases at V and 1 base at J, leaving 6 bases unmatched. This CDR3 is built from 15 residues. The CDR3, as DNA: TGTGCCAGTAGTATGTGGGCTAGCGGTTCCTACGAGCAGTACTTC. It is translated as CASSMWASGSYEQYF.

The rearrangement joins TRBV5-1 to TRBJ1-2; 8 bases agree with TRBD1. This CDR3 contains 14 residues. The ends lost 3 bases at V and 7 bases at J; junction bases unmatched: 8. CDR1 is SGHRS, CDR2 YFSETQ, per germline. CDR3 in DNA: TGCGCCAGCAGCTCCGATACAGGGGGTTTTGGCTACACCTTC. Translated: CASSSDTGGFGYTF.

V gene TRBV3-1 (or the pseudogene TRBV3-2) combines with J gene TRBJ1-2, with TRBD1 as a possible D gene (5 bases). This CDR3 is 13 amino acids long. V was pared by 4 bases and J by 2 bases, with 8 bases between. The germline gives CDR1 LGHDT, CDR2 YNNKEL (reference sequence). The CDR3 loop reads CASSPDSNYGYTF. For the CDR3, the DNA is TGTGCCAGCAGCCCCGACAGCAACTATGGCTACACCTTC.

V and J are TRBV6-5 and TRBJ1-6, with TRBD1 as a possible D gene (5 bases). CDR1 and CDR2 from the germline V gene are MNHEY and SVGAGI. The CDR3 has 14 residues. The ends were cut back, 6 bases at V and 8 bases at J, with 14 bases in the middle. CDR3 DNA: TGTGCCAGCAGAGACTGGGACCGAGATTCACCCCTCCACTTT. Amino acids: CASRDWDRDSPLHF.

This chain links TRBV7-3 with TRBJ1-5; TRBD1 is a possible D gene (6 bases). The CDR3 spans 14 residues. Germline assignment: CDR1 SGHTA and CDR2 FQGTGA. The V gene lost 4 bases and the J gene lost 7 bases, with 14 bases spanning the gap. The CDR3 DNA reads as TGTGCCAGCAGCTCAACAGGGCCAGGACAGCCCCAGCATTTT. Translating it yields CASSSTGPGQPQHF.

V and J are TRBV7-8 and TRBJ1-1; possible D gene TRBD1, 6 bases. Germline CDR1 SGHVS, CDR2 FQNEAQ. V gave up 1 base and J gave up 7 bases, with 13 bases separating them. The CDR3 contains 14 residues. The DNA for the CDR3 is TGTGCCAGCAGCTTAGTTCCCGGGACACATGAAGCTTTCTTT. Protein: CASSLVPGTHEAFF.

This chain links TRBV5-1 with TRBJ2-1; D gene uncertain. V shed 1 base and J shed 1 base, with 9 bases lying between them. The germline CDR1 and CDR2 sequences are SGHRS and YFSETQ. The CDR3 is 15 amino acids. CDR3 DNA sequence: TGCGCCAGCAGCTTGATCCGGAGTTCCTACAATGAGCAGTTCTTC. Its protein is CASSLIRSSYNEQFF. The entire variable domain, with the rest obtained from reference TRBV5-1 and TRBJ2-1, is as follows: KAGVTQTPRYLIKTRGQQVTLSCSPISGHRSVSWYQQTPGQGLQFLFEYFSETQRNKGNFPGRFSGRQFSNSRSEMNVSTLELGDSALYLCASSLIRSSYNEQFFGPGTRLTVL.

The genes are TRBV6-5 and TRBJ1-5; 8 nucleotides agree with TRBD1. V was clipped by 6 bases and J by 4 bases; unmatched bases: 5. The CDR3 consists of 14 residues. Germline loops: CDR1 MNHEY, CDR2 SVGAGI. The CDR3 protein is CASRTGTGNQPQHF. The CDR3 DNA follows: TGTGCCAGCAGAACCGGGACAGGTAATCAGCCCCAGCATTTT.

This CDR3 reads CASSALSGELFF. The CDR3, as DNA: TGTGCCAGCAGCGCCCTGTCCGGGGAGCTGTTTTTT. J is TRBJ2-2 and V is TRBV5-8; D is unresolved. The V end was cut by 4 bases, the J end by 6 bases, with 7 bases between. Germline CDR1 SGHTS, CDR2 YDEGEE. This CDR3 is 12 amino acids long.

The V and J genes are TRBV2 and TRBJ1-1; no reliable D call. The CDR3 spans 11 residues. The V end was cut by 5 bases, the J end by 8 bases, with 9 bases between. Germline loops: CDR1 SNHLY, CDR2 FYNNEI. CDR3 sequence reads: CASSSDGEAFF. In nucleotides, the CDR3 is TGTGCCAGCAGTTCCGACGGAGAAGCTTTCTTT. Full variable domain (rest looked up from reference TRBV2 and TRBJ1-1): EPEVTQTPSHQVTQMGQEVILRCVPISNHLYFYWYRQILGQKVEFLVSFYNNEISEKSEIFDDQFSVERPDGSNFTLKIRSTKLEDSAMYFCASSSDGEAFFGQGTRLTVV.

This rearrangement joins TRBV5-6 to TRBJ2-7, with 7 nucleotides matching TRBD1. This CDR3 region has 15 residues. Germline CDR1 SGHDT, CDR2 YYEEEE. Losses at the gene ends were 2 bases for V and 3 bases for J; bases not matched to a gene: 8. CDR3 nucleotide sequence: TGTGCCAGCAGCTTTCCGACAGGGTTATTCTACGAGCAGTACTTC. Protein sequence: CASSFPTGLFYEQYF.

The chain uses TRBV6-5 and TRBJ1-2, with 12 bases fitting TRBD1. V lost 6 bases, J lost 2 bases, and 4 bases stayed unmatched. This CDR3 spans 15 amino acids. Germline CDR1 and CDR2: MNHEY and SVGAGI. The CDR3 DNA follows: TGTGCCAGCAGGACCGGGACAGGGGGCAACTATGGCTACACCTTC. Protein: CASRTGTGGNYGYTF.

Here the CDR3 reads CASREDRTRADTQYF. CDR3 DNA: TGTGCCAGCAGAGAGGACAGGACACGAGCAGATACGCAGTATTTT. This rearrangement joins TRBV6-6 to TRBJ2-3; TRBD1 matches 7 bases. After removal of 6 bases from V and 4 bases from J, the junction contained 10 bases not matched to a gene. CDR3 length: 15 residues. Germline V gene sequence: CDR1 MNHNY, CDR2 SVGAGI (reference sequence).

CDR3 DNA: TGCGCCAGCAGCCCCAGGTACGGGCACCTGAACACCGGGGAGCTGTTTTTT. This encodes CASSPRYGHLNTGELFF. The chain employs TRBV5-1 and TRBJ2-2; no clear D gene. V lost 4 bases and J 1 base, leaving 17 bases between the germline ends. The CDR3 is made up of 17 amino acids. Germline loops: CDR1 SGHRS, CDR2 YFSETQ. The full variable domain, rest sourced from reference TRBV5-1 and TRBJ2-2, is KAGVTQTPRYLIKTRGQQVTLSCSPISGHRSVSWYQQTPGQGLQFLFEYFSETQRNKGNFPGRFSGRQFSNSRSEMNVSTLELGDSALYLCASSPRYGHLNTGELFFGEGSRLTVL.

The chain links TRBV4-2 to TRBJ2-2, with 8 bases lining up with TRBD2. CDR1 is LGHNA, CDR2 YNFKEQ, per germline. Trimming took 2 bases from V and 5 from J; bases not matched to a gene: 4. There are 15 residues in the CDR3. This CDR3 reads CASSQIAGRTGELFF. The CDR3 DNA sequence: TGTGCCAGCAGCCAAATAGCGGGGCGTACCGGGGAGCTGTTTTTT.

The chain employs TRBV6-6 and TRBJ1-5; D gene ambiguous. Trimming removed 1 base at V and 1 base at J, with 2 bases between. Looked up from germline, CDR1 is MNHNY and CDR2 is SVGAGI (reference sequence). The CDR3 spans 13 residues. CDR3 sequence: CASSYYSNQPQHF. The CDR3 bases are TGTGCCAGCAGTTACTACAGCAATCAGCCCCAGCATTTT.

V usage is TRBV6-5 and J usage is TRBJ2-5; a weak D match, TRBD2 (6 bases). Germline values: CDR1 MNHEY, CDR2 SVGAGI. V gave up 6 bases and J gave up 5 bases, with 13 bases separating them. The CDR3 has 13 amino acids. CDR3 DNA sequence: TGTGCCAGCAGAGTAGAGGCGGGGGAGACCCAGTACTTC. It codes for CASRVEAGETQYF.